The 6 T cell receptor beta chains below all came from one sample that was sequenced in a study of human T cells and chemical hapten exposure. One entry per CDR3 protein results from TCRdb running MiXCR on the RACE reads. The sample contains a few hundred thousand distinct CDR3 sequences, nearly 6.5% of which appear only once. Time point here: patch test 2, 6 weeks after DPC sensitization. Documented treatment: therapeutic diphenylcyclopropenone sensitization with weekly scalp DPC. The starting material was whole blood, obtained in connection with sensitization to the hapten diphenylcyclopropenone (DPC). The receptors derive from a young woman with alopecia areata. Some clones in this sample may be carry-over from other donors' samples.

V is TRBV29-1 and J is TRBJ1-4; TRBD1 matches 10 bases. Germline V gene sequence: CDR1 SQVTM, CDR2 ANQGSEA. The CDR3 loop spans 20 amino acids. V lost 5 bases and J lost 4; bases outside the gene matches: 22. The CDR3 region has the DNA TGCAGCGTTCGGTTGGGACAGGGGTTAAAAGGATTTGGATTTAATGAAAAACTGTTTTTT. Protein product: CSVRLGQGLKGFGFNEKLFF.

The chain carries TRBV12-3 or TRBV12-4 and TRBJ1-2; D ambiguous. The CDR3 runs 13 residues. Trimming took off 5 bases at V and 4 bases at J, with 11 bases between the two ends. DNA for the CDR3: TGTGCCAGCAGTCCTTTAGTTTCCTATGGCTACACCTTC. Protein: CASSPLVSYGYTF.

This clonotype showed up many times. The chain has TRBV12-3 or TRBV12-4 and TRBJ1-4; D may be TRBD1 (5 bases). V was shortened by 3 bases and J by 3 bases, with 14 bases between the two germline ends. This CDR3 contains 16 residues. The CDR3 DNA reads TGTGCCAGCAGTTTGGCCTTTGGGGGTGCTAATGAAAAACTGTTTTTT. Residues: CASSLAFGGANEKLFF.

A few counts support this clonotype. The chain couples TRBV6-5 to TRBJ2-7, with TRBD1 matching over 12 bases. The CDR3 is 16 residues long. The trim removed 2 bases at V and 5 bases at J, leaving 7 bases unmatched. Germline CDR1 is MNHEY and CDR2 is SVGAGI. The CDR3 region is CASSYRGTGGRNEQYF. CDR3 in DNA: TGTGCCAGCAGTTACCGGGGGACAGGGGGCCGAAACGAGCAGTACTTC.

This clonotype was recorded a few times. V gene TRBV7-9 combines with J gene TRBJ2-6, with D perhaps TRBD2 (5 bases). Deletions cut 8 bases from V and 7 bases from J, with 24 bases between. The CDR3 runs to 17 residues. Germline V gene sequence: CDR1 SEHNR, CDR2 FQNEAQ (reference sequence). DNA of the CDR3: TGTGCCAGCGAGCAACCCCTCGAGGGTTTGGGTGCCAACGTCCTGACTTTC. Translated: CASEQPLEGLGANVLTF.

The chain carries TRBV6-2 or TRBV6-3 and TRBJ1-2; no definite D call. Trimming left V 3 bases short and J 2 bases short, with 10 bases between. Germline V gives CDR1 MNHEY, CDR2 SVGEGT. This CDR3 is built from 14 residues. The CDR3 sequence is CASSYAGVNYGYTF. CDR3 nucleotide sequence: TGTGCCAGCAGTTATGCCGGTGTAAACTATGGCTACACCTTC.